The entry below gives a single T cell receptor (beta chain) sequence along with its context. Which antigen it targets is not known. Base qualities are not provided; no much larger clone lies one nucleotide away. RNA was extracted with the RNeasy kit and roughly 0.45 to 1 ug was reverse transcribed using random hexamers. The immunoSEQ multiplex PCR assay, covering 54 Vbeta and 13 Jbeta segments, was used to amplify TCR beta CDR3 regions. Bias from PCR amplification was corrected by using a synthetic template baseline for primer optimization and for computational correction. Regarding the original processing steps: Reads were annotated to V, D and J genes per IMGT and analyzed with immunoSEQ Analyzer, keeping only productive sequences. Clonality was calculated as one minus the Shannon entropy normalized by log2 of the number of productive unique sequences. For each patient and control, public and private clones were evaluated within the 100 most prevalent clones. A clone was defined as Susac-specific if it was absent from the healthy and MS cohorts, from 1052 published viral clones and from other ImmuneACCESS disease sequences. The public reads were run again by TCRdb, first through fastp at Q25 and then through MiXCR, and only productive beta chains were kept. Rows with a matching CDR3 protein are joined into one entry that keeps the most common DNA and genes. TCRdb's processing, not the study's, gives the V and J calls here. Recorded for this sample are roughly 76,000 distinct CDR3 sequences; approximately 93% of them occurred a single time. Roughly 0.47% of the sample rests with the top ten.

Peripheral blood CD8+ and CD4+ T cells from healthy donors, Susac syndrome patients and multiple sclerosis patients were profiled using high-throughput TCR beta sequencing. The Susac syndrome patients fulfilled recently defined diagnostic criteria for definite or probable disease. Bulk CD8+ and CD4+ T cells were purified by magnetic negative isolation, whereas CD8+ TEMRA cells were enriched by FACS. Blood was drawn into EDTA tubes, processed within 24 hours, and PBMCs were isolated by density gradient centrifugation. PBMCs intended for TCR sequencing were cryopreserved in liquid nitrogen and were subsequently thawed in a 37 degrees C water bath. The sorted or isolated CD4+, CD8+ and CD8+ TEMRA cells reached a purity of at least 90%. The data are from a study of CD8 T cells in Susac syndrome (dated by TCRdb to between 2018 and 2021). Context from the whole study: Among the sequenced Susac syndrome patients, six had clinically active disease and about 8 were in clinical remission. The clonality of the CD8+ T cell repertoire was compared across over 9 healthy donors, 14 Susac syndrome patients and under 18 multiple sclerosis patients. Repertoire sequencing was used to test whether CD8+ T cell activation and differentiation in Susac syndrome was antigen driven. At the time of blood withdrawal, Susac syndrome patients were either therapy-naive, taking corticosteroids (with some also receiving IVIg), or on IVIg alone. Overall study results and their limits: In the total CD8+ and CD8+ TEMRA repertoires, sixteen and five Susac-specific public clones, respectively, were identified. CD8+ repertoires in Susac syndrome showed clonal expansion, which was highest in CD8+ TEMRA cells and was greater in clinically active patients than in remitting patients. The TCR sequencing and HLA analysis was acknowledged to have included a relatively small number of individuals.

V loses 5 bases at its end and J loses 5 bases; junction bases beyond the gene matches: 5. The CDR3 numbers 15 residues from cysteine through phenylalanine. The read is trimmed to its CDR3 DNA, 45 bases read in frame from base 1. The sequence links TRBV12-3 or TRBV12-4 to TRBJ2-5, with 13 middle bases fitting TRBD2. Input material: CD8+ T cells from PBMCs. This receptor was identified in a human donor with Susac syndrome. The CDR3 amino acid sequence is: CASSGGLAGRETQYF. DNA sequence: TGTGCCAGCAGTGGGGGACTAGCGGGGCGTGAGACCCAGTACTTC.